This TCR beta chain came from a study of blood T cell repertoires in COVID-19. The overall study: Italy, Spain and the United States were the sources of the convalescent and acute COVID-19 samples.

The CDR3 consists of 12 residues. The V gene's germline CDR1 is KGHSH and CDR2 LQKENI. V gave up 5 bases and J gave up 10 bases, with 9 bases separating them. Using immunoSEQ multiplex PCR, the repertoire was profiled, and TCRdb retains in-frame clones only, with some absent. Here the sample spans approximately 130,000 clones, around 83% being singletons. Donors in Cohort 3 counted as recovered after two negative PCRs, clearance, or symptom resolution. This clone was detected only a few times. The specimen was PBMCs or T cells enriched from blood (not recorded which). The clonotype originates from a man between 25 and 39 years old who had recovered from COVID-19. V gene TRBV18 combines with J gene TRBJ1-6; TRBD1 is a possible D gene (6 bases). The CDR3 reads CASSSQGSPLHF. DNA for the CDR3: TGTGCCAGCTCATCCCAGGGGTCACCCCTCCACTTT.